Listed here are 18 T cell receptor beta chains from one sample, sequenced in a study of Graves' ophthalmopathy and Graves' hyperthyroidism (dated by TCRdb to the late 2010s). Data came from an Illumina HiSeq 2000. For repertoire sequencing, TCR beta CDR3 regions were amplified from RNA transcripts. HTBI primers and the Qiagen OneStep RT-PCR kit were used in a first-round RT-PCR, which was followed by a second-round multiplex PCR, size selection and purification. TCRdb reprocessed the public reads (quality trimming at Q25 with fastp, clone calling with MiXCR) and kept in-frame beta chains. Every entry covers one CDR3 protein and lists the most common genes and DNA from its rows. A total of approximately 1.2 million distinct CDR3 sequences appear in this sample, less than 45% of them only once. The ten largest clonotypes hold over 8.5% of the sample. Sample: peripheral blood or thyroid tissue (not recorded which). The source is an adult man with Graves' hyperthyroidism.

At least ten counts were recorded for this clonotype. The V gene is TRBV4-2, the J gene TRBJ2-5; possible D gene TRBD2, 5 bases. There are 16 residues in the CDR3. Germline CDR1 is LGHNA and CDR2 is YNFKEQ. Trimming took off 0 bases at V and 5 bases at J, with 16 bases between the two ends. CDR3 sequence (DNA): TGTGCCAGCAGCCAAGATAGAGACGGACTCCTTGAGACCCAGTACTTC. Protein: CASSQDRDGLLETQYF.

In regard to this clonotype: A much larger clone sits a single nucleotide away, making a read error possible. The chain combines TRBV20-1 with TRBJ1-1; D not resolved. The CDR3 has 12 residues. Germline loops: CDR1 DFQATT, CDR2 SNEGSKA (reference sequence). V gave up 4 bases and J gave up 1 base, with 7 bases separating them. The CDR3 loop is CSAIEGNTEAFF. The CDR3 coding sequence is TGCAGTGCTATCGAGGGGAACACTGAAGCTTTCTTT.

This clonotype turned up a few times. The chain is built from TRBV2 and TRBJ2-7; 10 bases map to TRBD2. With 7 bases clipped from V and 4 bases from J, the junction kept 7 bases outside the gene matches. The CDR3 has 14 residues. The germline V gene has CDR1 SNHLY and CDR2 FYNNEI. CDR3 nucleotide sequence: TGTGCCAGCATGGCTAGCGGGAGTGGGTACGAGCAGTACTTC. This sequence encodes CASMASGSGYEQYF.

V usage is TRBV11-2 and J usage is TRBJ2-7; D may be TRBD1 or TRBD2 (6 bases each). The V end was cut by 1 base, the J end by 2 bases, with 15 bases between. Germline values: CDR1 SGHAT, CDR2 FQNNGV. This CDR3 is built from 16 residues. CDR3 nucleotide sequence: TGTGCCAGCAGCTTAGTCGGTTCGGGGGCCACCTACGAGCAGTACTTC. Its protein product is CASSLVGSGATYEQYF.

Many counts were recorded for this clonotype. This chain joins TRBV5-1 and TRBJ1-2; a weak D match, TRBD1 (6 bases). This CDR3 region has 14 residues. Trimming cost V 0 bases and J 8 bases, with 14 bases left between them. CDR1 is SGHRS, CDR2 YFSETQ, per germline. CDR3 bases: TGCGCCAGCAGCTTGGCGGCAGGGGTTGACGGCTACACCTTC. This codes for CASSLAAGVDGYTF. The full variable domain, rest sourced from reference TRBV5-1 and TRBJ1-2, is KAGVTQTPRYLIKTRGQQVTLSCSPISGHRSVSWYQQTPGQGLQFLFEYFSETQRNKGNFPGRFSGRQFSNSRSEMNVSTLELGDSALYLCASSLAAGVDGYTFGSGTRLTVV.

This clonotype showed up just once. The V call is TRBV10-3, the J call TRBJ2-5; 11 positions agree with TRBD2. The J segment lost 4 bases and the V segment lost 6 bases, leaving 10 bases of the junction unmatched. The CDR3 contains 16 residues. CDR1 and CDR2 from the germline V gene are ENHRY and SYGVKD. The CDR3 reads CAIRETSGDPRETQYF. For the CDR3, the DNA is TGTGCCATCAGAGAGACTAGCGGGGACCCCCGAGAGACCCAGTACTTC.

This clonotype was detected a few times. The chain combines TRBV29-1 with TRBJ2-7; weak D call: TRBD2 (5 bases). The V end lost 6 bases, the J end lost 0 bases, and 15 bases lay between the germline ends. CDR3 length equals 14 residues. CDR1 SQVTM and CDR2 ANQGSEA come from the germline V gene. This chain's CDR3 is CSVAPRGSSYEQYF. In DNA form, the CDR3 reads TGCAGCGTAGCCCCCAGAGGGAGCTCCTACGAGCAGTACTTC.

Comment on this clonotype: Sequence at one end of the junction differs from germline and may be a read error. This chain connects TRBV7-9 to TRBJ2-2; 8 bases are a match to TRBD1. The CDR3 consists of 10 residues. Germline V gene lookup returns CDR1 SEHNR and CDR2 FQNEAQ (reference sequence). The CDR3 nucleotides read TGTGCCAGCAGCCGCGCCGGGACAGGTTTT. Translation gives CASSRAGTGF.

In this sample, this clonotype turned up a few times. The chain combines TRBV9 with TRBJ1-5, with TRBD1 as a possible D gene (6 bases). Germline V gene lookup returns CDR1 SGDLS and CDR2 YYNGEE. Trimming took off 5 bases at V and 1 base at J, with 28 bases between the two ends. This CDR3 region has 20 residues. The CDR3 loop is CASSQLGRGAYSRSNQPQHF. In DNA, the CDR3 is TGTGCCAGCAGTCAACTGGGTCGGGGGGCTTACTCGAGAAGCAATCAGCCCCAGCATTTT.

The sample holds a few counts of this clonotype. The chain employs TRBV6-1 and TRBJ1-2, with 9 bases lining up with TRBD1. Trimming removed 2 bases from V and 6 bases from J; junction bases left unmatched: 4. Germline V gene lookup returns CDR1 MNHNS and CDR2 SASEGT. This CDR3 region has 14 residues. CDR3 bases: TGTGCCAGCAGTGAAATGGGACAGGGTCATGGCTACACCTTC. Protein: CASSEMGQGHGYTF.

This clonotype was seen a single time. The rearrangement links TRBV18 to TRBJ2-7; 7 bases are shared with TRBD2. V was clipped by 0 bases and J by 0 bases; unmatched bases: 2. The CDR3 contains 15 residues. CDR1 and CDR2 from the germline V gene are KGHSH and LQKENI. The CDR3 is CASSPPLAASYEQYF. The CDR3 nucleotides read TGTGCCAGCTCACCACCTCTAGCGGCCTCCTACGAGCAGTACTTC.

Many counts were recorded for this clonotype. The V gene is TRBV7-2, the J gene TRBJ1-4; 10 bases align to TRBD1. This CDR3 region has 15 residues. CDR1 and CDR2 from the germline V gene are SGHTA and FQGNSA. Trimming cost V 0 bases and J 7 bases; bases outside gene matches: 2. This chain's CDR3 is CASSLAGQGLEKLFF. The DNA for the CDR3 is TGTGCCAGCAGCTTAGCGGGACAGGGGCTTGAAAAACTGTTTTTT.

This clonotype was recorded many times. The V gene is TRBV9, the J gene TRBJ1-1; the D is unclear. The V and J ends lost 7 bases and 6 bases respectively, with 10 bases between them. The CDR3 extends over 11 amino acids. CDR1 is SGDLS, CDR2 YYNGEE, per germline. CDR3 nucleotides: TGTGCCAGCTTTGGGTACGCTGAAGCTTTCTTT. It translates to CASFGYAEAFF.

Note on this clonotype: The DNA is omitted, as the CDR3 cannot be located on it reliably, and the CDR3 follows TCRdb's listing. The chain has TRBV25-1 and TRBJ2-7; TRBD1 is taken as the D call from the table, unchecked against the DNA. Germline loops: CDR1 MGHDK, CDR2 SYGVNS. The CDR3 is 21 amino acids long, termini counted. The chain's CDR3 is CASSIYLCSVGGRELTYEQYF.

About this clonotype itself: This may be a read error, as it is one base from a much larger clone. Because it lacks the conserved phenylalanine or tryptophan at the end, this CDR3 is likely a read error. The CDR3 loop is CASTSVAGGGWSQYI. Here the CDR3 DNA reads TGTGCCAGCACCTCTGTAGCAGGGGGGGGATGGTCCCAGTACATC. The chain joins TRBV7-2 to TRBJ2-5; tentatively, D is TRBD1 or TRBD2 (7 bases each). The CDR3 totals 15 residues. V shed 7 bases and J shed 9 bases, with 24 bases lying between them. Germline assignment: CDR1 SGHTA and CDR2 FQGNSA.

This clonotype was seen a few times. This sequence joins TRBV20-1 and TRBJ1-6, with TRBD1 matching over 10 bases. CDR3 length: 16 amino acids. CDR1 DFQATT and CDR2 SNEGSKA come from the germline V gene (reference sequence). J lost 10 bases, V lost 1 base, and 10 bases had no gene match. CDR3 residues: CSARGGTGQGSSPLHF. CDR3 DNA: TGCAGTGCTAGAGGGGGGACGGGACAGGGGAGCTCACCCCTCCACTTT.

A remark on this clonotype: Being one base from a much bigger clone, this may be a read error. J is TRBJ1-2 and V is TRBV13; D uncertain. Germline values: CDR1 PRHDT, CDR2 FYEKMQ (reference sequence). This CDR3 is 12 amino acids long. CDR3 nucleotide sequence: TGTGCCAACAGCGACGGGCTTAGGAACCACACCTTC. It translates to CANSDGLRNHTF.

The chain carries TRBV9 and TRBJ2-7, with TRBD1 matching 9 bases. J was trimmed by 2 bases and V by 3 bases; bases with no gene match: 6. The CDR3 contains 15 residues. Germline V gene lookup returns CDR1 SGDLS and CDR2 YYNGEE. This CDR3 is CASSADRDRAYEQYF. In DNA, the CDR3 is TGTGCCAGCAGCGCCGACCGGGACAGGGCCTACGAGCAGTACTTC.